The present T cell receptor (beta chain) was sequenced within a study of CD8 T cells in ankylosing spondylitis. This clonotype was counted ten times or more. Its target is not known. Each CDR3 protein gets one entry after TCRdb re-called the 5' RACE reads with MiXCR. The sample yields about 120,000 distinct CDR3 sequences, around 15% seen once. Overall study findings and caveats: Reportedly, matched ankylosing spondylitis synovial fluid was significantly enriched for disease-linked clones. A number of the motif variants had already been described in reactive arthritis synovial fluid and blood. Disease-associated clones were CD8+ and fairly uncommon in peripheral blood. A motif in TCR beta, a set of eight highly homologous variants, appeared characteristic of ankylosing spondylitis blood.

After removal of 1 base from V and 2 bases from J, the junction contained 4 bases not matched to a gene. The CDR3 is made up of 16 amino acids. Germline V CDR1 and CDR2: SGHVS, FQNEAQ. This receptor was obtained from a female donor with ankylosing spondylitis or in good health (not recorded which). The chain joins TRBV7-8 to TRBJ2-4; 8 bases map to TRBD2. Sequencing was done on a sample of blood, either unsorted or a sorted T cell fraction (not recorded which). Here the CDR3 reads CASSLGSGAPKNIQYF. In DNA form, the CDR3 reads TGTGCCAGCAGCTTAGGTAGCGGGGCGCCCAAAAACATTCAGTACTTC.